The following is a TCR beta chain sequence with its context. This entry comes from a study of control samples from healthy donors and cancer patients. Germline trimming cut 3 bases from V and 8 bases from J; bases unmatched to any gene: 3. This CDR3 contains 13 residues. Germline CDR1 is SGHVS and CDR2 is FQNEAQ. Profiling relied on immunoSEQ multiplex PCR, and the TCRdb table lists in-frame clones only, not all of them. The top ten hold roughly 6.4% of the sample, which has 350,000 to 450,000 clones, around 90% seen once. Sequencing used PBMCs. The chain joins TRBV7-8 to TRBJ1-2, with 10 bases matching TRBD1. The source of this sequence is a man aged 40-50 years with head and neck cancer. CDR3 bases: TGTGCCAGCAGCTTGGACAGGGGGGGAGGCTACACCTTC. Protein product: CASSLDRGGGYTF.